The entry below gives a single TCR beta chain sequence along with its context. The sample is drawn from a study of sequential checkpoint blockade in melanoma. This sample's treatment: randomized to nivolumab then ipilimumab (arm A) or the reverse (arm B). None of the patients previously received DNA-damaging chemotherapy. Sorted cells were live CD3+CD8+, lacking CD19 and CD56, from PBMCs. Germline CDR1 and CDR2: MDHEN and SYDVKM. The CDR3 has 15 residues. Between the trimmed V and J ends, which lost 6 bases and 3 bases, there was a span of 14 bases. This table comes from immunoSEQ multiplex PCR, and its TCRdb copy is limited to in-frame clones, with some not included. The profile shows under 7,000 clones, 70% to 90% of them singletons.

The chain is built from TRBV28 and TRBJ1-4, with D unresolved. The TCR originated in a human donor with melanoma. The sequenced sample was CD8+ T cells sorted from blood (inferred from file names), obtained from a patient given nivolumab and ipilimumab in sequence. Here the CDR3 DNA reads TGTGCCAGCAGCCGCTTCTTCGGGGCTAATGAAAAACTGTTTTTT. Protein sequence: CASSRFFGANEKLFF.